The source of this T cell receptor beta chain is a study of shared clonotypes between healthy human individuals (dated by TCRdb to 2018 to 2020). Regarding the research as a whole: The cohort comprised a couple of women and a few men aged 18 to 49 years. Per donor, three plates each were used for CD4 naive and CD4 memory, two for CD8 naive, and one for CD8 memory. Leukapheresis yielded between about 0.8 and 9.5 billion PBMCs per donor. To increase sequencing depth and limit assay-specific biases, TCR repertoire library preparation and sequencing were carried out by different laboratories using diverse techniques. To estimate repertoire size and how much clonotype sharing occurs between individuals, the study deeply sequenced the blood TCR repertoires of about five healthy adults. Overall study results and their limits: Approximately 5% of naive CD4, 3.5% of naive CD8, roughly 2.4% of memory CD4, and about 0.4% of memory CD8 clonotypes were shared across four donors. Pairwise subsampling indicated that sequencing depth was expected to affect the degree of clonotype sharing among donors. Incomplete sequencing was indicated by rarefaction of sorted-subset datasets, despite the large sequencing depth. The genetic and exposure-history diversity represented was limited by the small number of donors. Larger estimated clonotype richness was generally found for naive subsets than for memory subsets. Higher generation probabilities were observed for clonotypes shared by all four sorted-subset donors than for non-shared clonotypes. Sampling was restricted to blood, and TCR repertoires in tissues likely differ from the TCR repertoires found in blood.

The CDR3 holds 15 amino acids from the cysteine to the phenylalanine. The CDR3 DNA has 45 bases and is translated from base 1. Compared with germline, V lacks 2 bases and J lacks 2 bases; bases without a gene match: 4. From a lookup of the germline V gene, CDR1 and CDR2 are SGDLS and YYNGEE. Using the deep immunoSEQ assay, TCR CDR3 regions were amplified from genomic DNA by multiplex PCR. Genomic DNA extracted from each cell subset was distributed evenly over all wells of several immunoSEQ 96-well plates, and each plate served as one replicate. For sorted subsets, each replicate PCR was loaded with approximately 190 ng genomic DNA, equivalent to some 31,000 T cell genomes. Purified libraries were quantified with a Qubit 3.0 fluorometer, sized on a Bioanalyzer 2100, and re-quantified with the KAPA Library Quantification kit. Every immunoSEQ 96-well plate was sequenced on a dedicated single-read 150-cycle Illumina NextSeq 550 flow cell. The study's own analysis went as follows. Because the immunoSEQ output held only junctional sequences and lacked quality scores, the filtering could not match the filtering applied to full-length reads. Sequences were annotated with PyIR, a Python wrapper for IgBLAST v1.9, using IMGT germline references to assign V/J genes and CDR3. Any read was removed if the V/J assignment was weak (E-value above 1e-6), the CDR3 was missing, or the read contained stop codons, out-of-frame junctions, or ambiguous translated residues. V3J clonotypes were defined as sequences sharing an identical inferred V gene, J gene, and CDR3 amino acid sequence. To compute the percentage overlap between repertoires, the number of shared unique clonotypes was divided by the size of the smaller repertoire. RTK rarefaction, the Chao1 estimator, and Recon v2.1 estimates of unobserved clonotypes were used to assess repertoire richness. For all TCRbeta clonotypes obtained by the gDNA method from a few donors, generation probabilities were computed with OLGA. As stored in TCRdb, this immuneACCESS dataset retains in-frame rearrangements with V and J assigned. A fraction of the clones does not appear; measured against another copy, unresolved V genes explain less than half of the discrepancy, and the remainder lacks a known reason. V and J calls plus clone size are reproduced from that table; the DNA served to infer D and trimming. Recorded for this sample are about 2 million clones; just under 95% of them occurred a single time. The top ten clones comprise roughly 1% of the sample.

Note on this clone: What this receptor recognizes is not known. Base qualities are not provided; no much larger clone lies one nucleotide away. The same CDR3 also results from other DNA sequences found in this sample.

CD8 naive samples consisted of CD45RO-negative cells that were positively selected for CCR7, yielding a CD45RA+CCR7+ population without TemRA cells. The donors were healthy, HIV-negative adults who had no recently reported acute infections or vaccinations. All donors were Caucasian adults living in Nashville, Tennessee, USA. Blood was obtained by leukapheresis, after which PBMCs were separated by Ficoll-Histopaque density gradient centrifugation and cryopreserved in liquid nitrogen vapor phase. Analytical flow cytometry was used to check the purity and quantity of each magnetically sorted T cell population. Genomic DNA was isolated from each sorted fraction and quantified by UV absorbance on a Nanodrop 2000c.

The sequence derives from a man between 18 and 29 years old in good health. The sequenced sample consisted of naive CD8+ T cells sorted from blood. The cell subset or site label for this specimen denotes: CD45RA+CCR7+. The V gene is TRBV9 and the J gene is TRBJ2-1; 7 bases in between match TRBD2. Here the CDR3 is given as CASSVDGLAYNEQFF. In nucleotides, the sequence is TGTGCCAGCAGCGTGGACGGACTAGCCTACAATGAGCAGTTCTTC. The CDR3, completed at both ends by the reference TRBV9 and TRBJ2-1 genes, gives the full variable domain DSGVTQTPKHLITATGQRVTLRCSPRSGDLSVYWYQQSLDQGLQFLIQYYNGEERAKGNILERFSAQQFPDLHSELNLSSLELGDSALYFCASSVDGLAYNEQFFGPGTRLTVL.